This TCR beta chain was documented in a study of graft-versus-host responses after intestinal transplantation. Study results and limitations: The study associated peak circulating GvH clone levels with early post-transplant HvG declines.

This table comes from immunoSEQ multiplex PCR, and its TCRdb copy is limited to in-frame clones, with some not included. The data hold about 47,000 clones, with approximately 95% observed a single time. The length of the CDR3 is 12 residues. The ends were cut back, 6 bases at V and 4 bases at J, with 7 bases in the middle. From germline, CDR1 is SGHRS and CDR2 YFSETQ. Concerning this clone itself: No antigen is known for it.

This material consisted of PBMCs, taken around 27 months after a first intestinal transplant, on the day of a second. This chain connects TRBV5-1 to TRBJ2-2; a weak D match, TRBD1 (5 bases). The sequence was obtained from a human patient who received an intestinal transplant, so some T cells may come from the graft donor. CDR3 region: CASTRGTGELFF. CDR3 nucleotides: TGCGCCAGCACAAGGGGCACCGGGGAGCTGTTTTTT.